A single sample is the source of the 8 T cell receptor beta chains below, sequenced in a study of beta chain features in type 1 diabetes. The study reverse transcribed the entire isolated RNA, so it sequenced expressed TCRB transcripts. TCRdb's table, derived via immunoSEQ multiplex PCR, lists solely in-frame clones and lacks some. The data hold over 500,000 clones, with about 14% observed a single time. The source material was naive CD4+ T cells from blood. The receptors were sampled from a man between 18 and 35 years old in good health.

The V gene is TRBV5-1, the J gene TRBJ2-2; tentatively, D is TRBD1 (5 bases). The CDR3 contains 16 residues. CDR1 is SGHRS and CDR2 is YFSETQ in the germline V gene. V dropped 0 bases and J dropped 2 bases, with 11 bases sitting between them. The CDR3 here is CASSLVGQGNTGELFF. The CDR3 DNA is TGCGCCAGCAGCTTGGTTGGTCAGGGAAACACCGGGGAGCTGTTTTTT.

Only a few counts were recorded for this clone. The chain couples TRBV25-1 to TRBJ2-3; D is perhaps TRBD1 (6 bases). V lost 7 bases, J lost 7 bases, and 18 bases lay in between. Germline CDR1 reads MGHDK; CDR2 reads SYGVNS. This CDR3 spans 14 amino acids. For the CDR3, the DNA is TGTGCCAGCACCCAAGCGAGGGGGATGTATACGCAGTATTTT. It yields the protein CASTQARGMYTQYF.

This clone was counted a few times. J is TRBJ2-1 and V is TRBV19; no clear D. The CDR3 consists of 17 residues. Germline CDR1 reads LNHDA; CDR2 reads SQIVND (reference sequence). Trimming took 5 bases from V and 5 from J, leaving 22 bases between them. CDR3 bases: TGTGCCAGTAGTCACTTCATGGGAAACAGAGGAAACAATGAGCAGTTCTTC. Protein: CASSHFMGNRGNNEQFF.

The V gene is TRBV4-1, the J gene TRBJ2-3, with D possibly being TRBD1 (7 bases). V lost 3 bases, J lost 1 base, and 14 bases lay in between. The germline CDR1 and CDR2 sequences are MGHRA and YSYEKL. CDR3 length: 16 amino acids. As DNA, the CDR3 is TGCGCCAGCAGCCATAATAGCGGACAGGGCACAGATACGCAGTATTTT. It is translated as CASSHNSGQGTDTQYF.

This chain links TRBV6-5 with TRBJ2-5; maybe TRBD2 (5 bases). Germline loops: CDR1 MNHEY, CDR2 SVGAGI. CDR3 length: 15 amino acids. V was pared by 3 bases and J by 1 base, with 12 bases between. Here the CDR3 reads CASSYRPGSQETQYF. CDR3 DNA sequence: TGTGCCAGCAGTTATCGTCCGGGGAGCCAAGAGACCCAGTACTTC.

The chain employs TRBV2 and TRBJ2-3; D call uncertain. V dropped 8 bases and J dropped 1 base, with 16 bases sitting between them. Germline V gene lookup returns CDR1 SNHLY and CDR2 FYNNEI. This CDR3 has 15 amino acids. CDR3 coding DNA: TGTGCCAGCGGCAAGGAAAAGGTTGGCACAGATACGCAGTATTTT. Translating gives CASGKEKVGTDTQYF.

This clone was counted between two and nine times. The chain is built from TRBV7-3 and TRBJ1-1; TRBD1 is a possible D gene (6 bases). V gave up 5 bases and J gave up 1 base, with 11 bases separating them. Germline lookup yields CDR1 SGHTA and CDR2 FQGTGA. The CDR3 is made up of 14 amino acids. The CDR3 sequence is CASSPGQANTEAFF. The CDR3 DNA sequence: TGTGCCAGCAGCCCGGGACAAGCGAACACTGAAGCTTTCTTT.

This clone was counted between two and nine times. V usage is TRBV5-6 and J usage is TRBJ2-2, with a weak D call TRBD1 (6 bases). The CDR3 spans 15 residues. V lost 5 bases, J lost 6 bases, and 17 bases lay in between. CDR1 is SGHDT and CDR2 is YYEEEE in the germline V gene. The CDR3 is CASRSEGGFAGELFF. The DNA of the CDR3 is TGTGCCAGCAGGTCAGAAGGGGGTTTTGCCGGGGAGCTGTTTTTT.